This T cell receptor beta chain is drawn from a study of blood T cell repertoires in COVID-19. The overall study: Nucleic acid was either cDNA or gDNA, and it came from T cells, B-cell-depleted T cells, or PBMCs.

In the original processing: Reference gene primer amplification in the assay estimated nucleated cell counts. The assay was immunoSEQ multiplex PCR, and TCRdb's table has in-frame clones only and misses some. That table is the source of V, J and clone size, and D and trimming were worked out from the DNA. The sample yields around 60,000 clones, under 95% seen once. The CDR3 spans 19 residues. Germline V CDR1 and CDR2: SGHNT, YYREEE (reference sequence). Losses at the gene ends were 0 bases for V and 0 bases for J; bases not matched to a gene: 8. The chain carries TRBV5-4 and TRBJ2-3; 12 bases agree with TRBD2. Source material: peripheral blood. The clonotype comes from a man between 60 and 70 years old with acute or convalescent COVID-19. The CDR3 here is CASSLATSGGQISTDTQYF. As DNA, the CDR3 is TGTGCCAGCAGCTTGGCGACTAGCGGGGGCCAAATTAGCACAGATACGCAGTATTTT.